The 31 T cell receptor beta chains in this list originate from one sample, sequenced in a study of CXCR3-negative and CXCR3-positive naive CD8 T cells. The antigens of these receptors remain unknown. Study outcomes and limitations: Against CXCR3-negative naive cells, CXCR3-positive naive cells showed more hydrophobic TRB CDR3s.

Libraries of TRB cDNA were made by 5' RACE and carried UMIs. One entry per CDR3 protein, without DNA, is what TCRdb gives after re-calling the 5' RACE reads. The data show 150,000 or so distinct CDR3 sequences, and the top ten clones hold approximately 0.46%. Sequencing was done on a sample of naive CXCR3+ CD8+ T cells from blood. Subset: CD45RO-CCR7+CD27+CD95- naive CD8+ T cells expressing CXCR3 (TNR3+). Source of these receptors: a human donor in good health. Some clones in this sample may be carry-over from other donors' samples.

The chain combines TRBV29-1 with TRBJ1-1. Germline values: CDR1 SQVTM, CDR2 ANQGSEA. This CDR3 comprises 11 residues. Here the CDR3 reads CSVGDLTEAFF.

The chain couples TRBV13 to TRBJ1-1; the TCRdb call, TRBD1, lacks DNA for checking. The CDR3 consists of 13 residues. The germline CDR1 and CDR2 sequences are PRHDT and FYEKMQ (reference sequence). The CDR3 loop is CASSLGGETEAFF.

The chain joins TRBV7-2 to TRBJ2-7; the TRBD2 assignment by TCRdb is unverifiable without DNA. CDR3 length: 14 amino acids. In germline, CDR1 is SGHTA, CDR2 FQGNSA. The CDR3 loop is CASSSPEGTYEQYF.

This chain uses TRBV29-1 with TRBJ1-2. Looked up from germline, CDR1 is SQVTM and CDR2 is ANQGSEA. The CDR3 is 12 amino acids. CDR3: CSVTGPNYGYTF.

CDR3 in amino acids: CASSKTSGGASGANVLTF. The genes are TRBV4-3 and TRBJ2-6; TCRdb's D call of TRBD2 is untestable without DNA. CDR1 and CDR2 from the germline V gene are LGHNA and YSLEER. The CDR3 length is 18 residues.

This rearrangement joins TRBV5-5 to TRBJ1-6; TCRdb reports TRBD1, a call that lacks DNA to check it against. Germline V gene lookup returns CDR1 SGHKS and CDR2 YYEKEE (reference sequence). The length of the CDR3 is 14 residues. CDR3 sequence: CASSFDRGGSPLHF.

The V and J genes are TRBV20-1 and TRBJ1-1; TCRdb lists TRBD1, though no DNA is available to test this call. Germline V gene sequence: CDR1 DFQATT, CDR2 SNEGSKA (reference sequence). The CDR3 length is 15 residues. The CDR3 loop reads CSIRGTGVMNTEAFF.

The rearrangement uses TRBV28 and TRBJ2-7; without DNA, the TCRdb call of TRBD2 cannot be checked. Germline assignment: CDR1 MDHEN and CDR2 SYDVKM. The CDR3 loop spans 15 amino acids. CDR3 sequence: CASSPWGGREDEQYF.

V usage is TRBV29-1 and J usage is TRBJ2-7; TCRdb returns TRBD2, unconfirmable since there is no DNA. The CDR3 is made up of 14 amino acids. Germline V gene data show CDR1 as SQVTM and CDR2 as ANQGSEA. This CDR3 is CSVGEGPGGYEQYF.

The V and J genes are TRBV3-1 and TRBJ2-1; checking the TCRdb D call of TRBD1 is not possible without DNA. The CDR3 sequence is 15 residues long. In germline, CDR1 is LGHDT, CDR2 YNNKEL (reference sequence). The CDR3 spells CASSRPEGVYNEQFF.

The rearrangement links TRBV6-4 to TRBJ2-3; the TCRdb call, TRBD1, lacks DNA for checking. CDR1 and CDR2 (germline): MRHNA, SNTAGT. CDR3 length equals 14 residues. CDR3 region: CASSGQGETDTQYF.

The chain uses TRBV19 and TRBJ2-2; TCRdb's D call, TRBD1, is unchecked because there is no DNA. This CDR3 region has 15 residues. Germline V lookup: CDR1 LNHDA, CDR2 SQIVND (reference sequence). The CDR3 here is CASSIFSPGAGELFF.

CDR3 sequence reads: CASSTPRASGRDTQYF. The J gene is TRBJ2-3, the V gene TRBV6-2 or TRBV6-3; there is no DNA to check the TCRdb D call of TRBD2. This CDR3 spans 16 amino acids. From germline, CDR1 is MNHEY and CDR2 SVGEGT.

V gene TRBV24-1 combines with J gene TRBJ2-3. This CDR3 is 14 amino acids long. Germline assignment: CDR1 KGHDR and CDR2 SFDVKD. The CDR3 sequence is CATRERDRTDTQYF.

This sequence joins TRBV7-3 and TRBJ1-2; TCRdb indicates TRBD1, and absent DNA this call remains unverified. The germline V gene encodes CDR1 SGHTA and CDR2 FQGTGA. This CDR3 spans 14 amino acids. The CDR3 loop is CASTGVETNYGYTF.

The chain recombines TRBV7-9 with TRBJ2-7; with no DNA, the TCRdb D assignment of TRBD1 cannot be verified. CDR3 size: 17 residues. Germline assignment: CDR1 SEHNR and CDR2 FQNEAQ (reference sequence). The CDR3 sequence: CASSSPLGDRGPHEQYF.

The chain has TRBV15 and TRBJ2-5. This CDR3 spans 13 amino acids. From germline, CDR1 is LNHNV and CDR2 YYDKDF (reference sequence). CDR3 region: CATVESYQETQYF.

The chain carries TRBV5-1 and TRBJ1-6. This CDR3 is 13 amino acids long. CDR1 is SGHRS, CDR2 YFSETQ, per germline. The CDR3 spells CASSLAGGGALHF.

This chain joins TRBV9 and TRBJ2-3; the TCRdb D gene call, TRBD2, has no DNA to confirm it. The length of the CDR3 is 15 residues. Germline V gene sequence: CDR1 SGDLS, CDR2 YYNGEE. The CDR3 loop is CASSLRDYPTDTQYF.

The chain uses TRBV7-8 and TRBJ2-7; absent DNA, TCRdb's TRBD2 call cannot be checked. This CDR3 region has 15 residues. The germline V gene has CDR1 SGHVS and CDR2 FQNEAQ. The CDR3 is CASSLRGTSGHEQYF.

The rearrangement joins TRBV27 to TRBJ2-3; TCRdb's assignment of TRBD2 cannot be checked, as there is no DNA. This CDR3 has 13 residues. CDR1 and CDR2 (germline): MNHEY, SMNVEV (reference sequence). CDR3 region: CASSLRVRDTQYF.

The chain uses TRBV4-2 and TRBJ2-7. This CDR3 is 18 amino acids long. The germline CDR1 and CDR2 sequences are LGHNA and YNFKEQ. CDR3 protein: CASSQGFTHDGISYEQYF.

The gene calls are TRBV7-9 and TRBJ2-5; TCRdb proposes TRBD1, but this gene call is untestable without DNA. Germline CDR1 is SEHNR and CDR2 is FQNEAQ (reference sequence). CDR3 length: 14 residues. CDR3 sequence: CASTSGTGQETQYF.

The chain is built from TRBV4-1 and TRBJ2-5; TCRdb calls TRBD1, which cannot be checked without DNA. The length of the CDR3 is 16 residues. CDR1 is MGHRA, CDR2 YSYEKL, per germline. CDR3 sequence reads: CASSLGVRDSKETQYF.

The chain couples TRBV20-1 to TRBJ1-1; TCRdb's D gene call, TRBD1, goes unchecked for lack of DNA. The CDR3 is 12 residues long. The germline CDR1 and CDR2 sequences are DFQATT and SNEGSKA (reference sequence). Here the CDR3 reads CSAWTGNTEAFF.

CDR3 loop: CASSFLGGISYNEQFF. The genes are TRBV7-2 and TRBJ2-1; TCRdb's D gene call, TRBD1, goes unchecked for lack of DNA. The CDR3 extends over 16 amino acids. CDR1 is SGHTA and CDR2 is FQGNSA in the germline V gene.

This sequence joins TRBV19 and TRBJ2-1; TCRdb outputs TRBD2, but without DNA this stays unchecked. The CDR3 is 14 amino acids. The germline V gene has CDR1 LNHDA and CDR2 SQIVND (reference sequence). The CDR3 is CASSIGGRANEQFF.

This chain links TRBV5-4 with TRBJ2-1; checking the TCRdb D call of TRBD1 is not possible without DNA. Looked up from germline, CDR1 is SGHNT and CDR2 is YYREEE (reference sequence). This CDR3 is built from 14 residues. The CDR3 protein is CASSSGQGAREQFF.

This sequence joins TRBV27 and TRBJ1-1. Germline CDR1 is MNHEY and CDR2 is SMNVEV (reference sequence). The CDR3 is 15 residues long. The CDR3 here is CASSSGLNFGTEAFF.

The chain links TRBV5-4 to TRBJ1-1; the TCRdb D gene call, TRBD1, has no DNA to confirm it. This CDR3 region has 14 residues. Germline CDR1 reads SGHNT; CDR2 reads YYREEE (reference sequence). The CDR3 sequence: CASSPRRGDTEAFF.

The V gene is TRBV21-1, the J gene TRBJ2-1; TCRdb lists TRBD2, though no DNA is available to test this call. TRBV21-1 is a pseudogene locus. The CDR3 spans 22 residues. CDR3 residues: CASSPNNATRGLGTRPSNEQFF.